Following are 17 T cell receptor beta chains from one sample sequenced in a study of cytomegalovirus exposure and HLA in healthy donors. TCRdb's copy holds only in-frame clones and misses some; the assay was immunoSEQ multiplex PCR. The data contain about 56,000 clones, around 90% of them singletons. The specimen was PBMCs. These receptors were taken from a man younger than 30 in good health and CMV-seronegative.

The rearrangement links TRBV7-3 to TRBJ2-1; 11 bases are a match to TRBD2. The CDR3 contains 15 residues. Germline V CDR1 and CDR2: SGHTA, FQGTGA. J lost 5 bases, V lost 5 bases, and 5 bases had no gene match. The DNA for the CDR3 is TGTGCCAGCAGCCGTAGCGGGAGGGCCGACAATGAGCAGTTCTTC. This translates into CASSRSGRADNEQFF.

This clone appeared a single time. This CDR3 reads CADTGWAGLWRETQYF. The CDR3 DNA sequence: TGTGCCGACACCGGGTGGGCGGGACTTTGGCGTGAGACCCAGTACTTC. The chain has TRBV11-1 and TRBJ2-5, with D perhaps matching TRBD2 (6 bases). The CDR3 sequence is 16 residues long. The germline V and J ends were trimmed by 11 bases and 5 bases, with 27 bases remaining between them. CDR1 SGHAT and CDR2 FQDESV come from the germline V gene (reference sequence).

For this clone: Different DNA sequences within this sample yield the same CDR3. CDR3 nucleotides: TGCGCCAGCAGGCTCGCGGGGAGCACAGATACGCAGTATTTT. It yields the protein CASRLAGSTDTQYF. This chain joins TRBV5-1 and TRBJ2-3; TRBD2 might be the D (6 bases). The V and J ends lost 5 bases and 0 bases respectively, with 10 bases between them. The CDR3 length is 14 residues. Germline V CDR1 and CDR2: SGHRS, YFSETQ.

The chain combines TRBV7-6 with TRBJ2-7; TRBD2 matches at 10 bases. CDR3 size: 18 residues. Germline lookup yields CDR1 SGHVS and CDR2 FNYEAQ. V dropped 0 bases and J dropped 1; count of bases not matched to a gene: 9. CDR3 amino acids: CASSLASPSGSYSYEQYF. CDR3 DNA sequence: TGTGCCAGCAGCTTAGCCAGTCCTAGCGGGAGTTATTCCTACGAGCAGTACTTC. The full variable domain, in which reference TRBV7-6 and TRBJ2-7 provide the parts outside the CDR3, is GAGVSQSPRYKVTKRGQDVALRCDPISGHVSLYWYRQALGQGPEFLTYFNYEAQQDKSGLPNDRFSAERPEGSISTLTIQRTEQRDSAMYRCASSLASPSGSYSYEQYFGPGTRLTVT.

CDR3 residues: CASSRLAGEGADTQYF. The CDR3 DNA reads TGTGCCAGCAGCCGACTAGCGGGAGAGGGGGCAGATACGCAGTATTTT. The gene calls are TRBV11-1 and TRBJ2-3; 12 nucleotides agree with TRBD2. CDR1 SGHAT and CDR2 FQDESV come from the germline V gene (reference sequence). The junction had 7 bases not matched to a gene; V was cut back by 5 bases and J by 4 bases. The CDR3 spans 16 residues.

The gene calls are TRBV2 and TRBJ2-1, with D perhaps TRBD2 (6 bases). Germline V lookup: CDR1 SNHLY, CDR2 FYNNEI. V was pared by 6 bases and J by 1 base, with 13 bases between. This CDR3 spans 15 amino acids. CDR3: CASSDGSMSYNEQFF. DNA for the CDR3: TGTGCCAGCAGCGACGGGAGTATGTCCTACAATGAGCAGTTCTTC.

The chain uses TRBV9 and TRBJ2-5; possible D gene TRBD2, 6 bases. From germline, CDR1 is SGDLS and CDR2 YYNGEE. The V gene lost 3 bases and the J gene lost 4 bases, with 13 bases spanning the gap. The CDR3 has 14 residues. CDR3 sequence (DNA): TGTGCCAGCAGCGCCGTCCCGGGAGCAGAGACCCAGTACTTC. Translated: CASSAVPGAETQYF.

The chain has TRBV18 and TRBJ2-7; D not certain. Germline assignment: CDR1 KGHSH and CDR2 LQKENI. With 5 bases removed from V and 0 bases from J, the gap between germline ends came to 8 bases. The length of the CDR3 is 13 residues. The CDR3 protein is CASSSPSSYEQYF. In nucleotides, the CDR3 is TGTGCCAGCTCATCTCCGAGCTCCTACGAGCAGTACTTC. The full variable domain, completed using reference TRBV18 and TRBJ2-7, is NAGVMQNPRHLVRRRGQEARLRCSPMKGHSHVYWYRQLPEEGLKFMVYLQKENIIDESGMPKERFSAEFPKEGPSILRIQQVVRGDSAAYFCASSSPSSYEQYFGPGTRLTVT.

The chain has TRBV4-1 and TRBJ1-2; no clear D gene. This CDR3 comprises 14 residues. Germline-derived CDR1 and CDR2 are MGHRA and YSYEKL. V shed 0 bases and J shed 4 bases, with 9 bases lying between them. CDR3 bases: TGCGCCAGCAGCCAAGAGGGCAGCATCTATGGCTACACCTTC. This translates into CASSQEGSIYGYTF.

Here the CDR3 reads CASSLTSYNEQFF. In DNA, the CDR3 is TGTGCCAGCAGCTTGACTTCCTACAATGAGCAGTTCTTC. The chain links TRBV7-2 to TRBJ2-1; D gene ambiguous. Germline-derived CDR1 and CDR2 are SGHTA and FQGNSA. This CDR3 spans 13 amino acids. V was pared by 3 bases and J by 1 base, with 4 bases between.

A single count supports this clone. This rearrangement joins TRBV9 to TRBJ2-5; 8 nucleotides line up with TRBD2. The CDR3 has 17 amino acids. Germline V lookup: CDR1 SGDLS, CDR2 YYNGEE. V dropped 2 bases and J dropped 0; count of bases not matched to a gene: 9. The CDR3 sequence is CASSVGTSGMYQETQYF. CDR3 in DNA: TGTGCCAGCAGCGTGGGCACTAGCGGAATGTACCAAGAGACCCAGTACTTC.

This rearrangement joins TRBV27 to TRBJ2-7, with D possibly TRBD2 on 7 matching bases. The CDR3 contains 14 residues. The germline V gene encodes CDR1 MNHEY and CDR2 SMNVEV (reference sequence). Trimming took off 6 bases at V and 3 bases at J, with 15 bases between the two ends. CDR3 protein: CASRVGGTNYEQYF. Written as DNA, the CDR3 is TGTGCCAGCAGGGTGGGGGGGACAAACTACGAGCAGTACTTC.

The chain is built from TRBV27 and TRBJ2-7, with D perhaps TRBD2 (6 bases). Trimming shortened V by 10 bases and J by 5 bases, and 15 bases separated the two germline ends. This CDR3 has 12 amino acids. Germline V gives CDR1 MNHEY, CDR2 SMNVEV (reference sequence). The DNA of the CDR3 is TGTGCCATCGGTAGGAGGGGAAACGAGCAGTACTTC. Protein sequence: CAIGRRGNEQYF.

The chain uses TRBV28 and TRBJ2-3; 8 bases line up with TRBD1. V shed 9 bases and J 2 bases; nucleotides not matched to a gene: 7. This CDR3 has 14 residues. Germline CDR1 and CDR2: MDHEN and SYDVKM. CDR3 protein: CASSRDRTTDTQYF. The DNA of the CDR3 is TGTGCCAGTTCCCGGGACAGGACCACAGATACGCAGTATTTT.

V is TRBV9 and J is TRBJ2-2; 8 nucleotides match TRBD2. The ends lost 0 bases at V and 4 bases at J; junction bases unmatched: 2. Germline assignment: CDR1 SGDLS and CDR2 YYNGEE. This CDR3 has 15 amino acids. The CDR3: CASSVDGRGTGELFF. The CDR3 DNA follows: TGTGCCAGCAGCGTAGACGGGAGGGGCACCGGGGAGCTGTTTTTT.

The chain has TRBV19 and TRBJ1-1, with D unclear. Per the germline V gene, CDR1 is LNHDA and CDR2 is SQIVND (reference sequence). V lost 1 base and J 6 bases, leaving 9 bases between the germline ends. This CDR3 region has 13 residues. The CDR3 coding sequence is TGTGCCAGTAGTATAGGGCCGAGGTCTGAAGCTTTCTTT. It encodes CASSIGPRSEAFF.

V and J are TRBV6-5 and TRBJ2-7, with D possibly TRBD1 on 6 matching bases. Between the trimmed V and J ends, which lost 5 bases and 7 bases, there was a span of 15 bases. Germline CDR1 MNHEY, CDR2 SVGAGI. The CDR3 spans 13 residues. CDR3 amino acids: CASSLMGAGEQYF. The CDR3 DNA reads as TGTGCCAGCAGTCTCATGGGGGCCGGGGAGCAGTACTTC.